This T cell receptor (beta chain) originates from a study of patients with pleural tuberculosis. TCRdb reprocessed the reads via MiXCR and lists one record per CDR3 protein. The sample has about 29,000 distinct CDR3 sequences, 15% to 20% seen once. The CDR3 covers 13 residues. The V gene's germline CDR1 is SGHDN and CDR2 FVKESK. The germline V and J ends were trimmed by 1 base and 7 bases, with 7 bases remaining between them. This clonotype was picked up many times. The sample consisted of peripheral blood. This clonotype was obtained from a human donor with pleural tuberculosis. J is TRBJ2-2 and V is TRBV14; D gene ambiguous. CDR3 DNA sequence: TGTGCCAGCAGCCAAGGCTTCGGCGGGGAGCTGTTTTTT. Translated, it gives CASSQGFGGELFF.